The text below deals with one T cell receptor (beta chain). As yet, its antigen is unknown. Data came from immunoSEQ multiplex PCR; TCRdb stores just in-frame clones and leaves some out. The sample holds 120,000 or so clones, around 83% seen once. The analysis combined second doses at about 4 or about 12 weeks. This sample is part of a study of T cell responses to AZD1222 COVID-19 vaccine. Study-level findings and limits: Recipients of two AZD1222 doses showed rising Spike-specific TCR breadth and depth. Possibly, clonal diversity was underestimated; donors were largely white British and included more females.

Trimming took 6 bases from V and 1 from J, leaving 12 bases between them. CDR1 is MNHEY, CDR2 SVGAGI, per germline. The CDR3 is made up of 14 amino acids. The genes are TRBV6-5 and TRBJ1-1; D unresolved. This sequence was found in an adult who received the AZD1222 COVID-19 vaccine. The starting material was peripheral blood, obtained 28 days after the second AZD1222 dose. The DNA for the CDR3 is TGTGCCAGCAGGGGATACGCTTCGAACACTGAAGCTTTCTTT. Its protein product is CASRGYASNTEAFF.